These 25 T cell receptor beta chains originate from one sample sequenced in a study of CD8 T cells in Susac syndrome. An amount of RNA that ranged from roughly 0.5 to 1 ug was reverse transcribed with random hexamers. TCRdb independently ran MiXCR on the immunoSEQ multiplex PCR reads; one entry per CDR3 protein. The sample contains around 200,000 distinct CDR3 sequences, 85% to 95% of which appear only once. The sequenced material came from CD4+ T cells from PBMCs. These receptors came from a human donor in good health.

The chain is built from TRBV4-1 and TRBJ1-5; D gene ambiguous. Germline V gene lookup returns CDR1 MGHRA and CDR2 YSYEKL. This CDR3 region has 13 residues. V gave up 0 bases and J gave up 7 bases, with 7 bases separating them. In DNA, the CDR3 is TGCGCCAGCAGCCAAGATCGGCGACAGCCCCAGCATTTT. Amino acid sequence: CASSQDRRQPQHF.

The genes are TRBV23-1 and TRBJ2-5; 9 bases are a match to TRBD2. TRBV23-1 is classed as an ORF, of uncertain function. CDR3 length: 18 residues. With V trimmed by 6 bases and J by 0 bases, 14 bases remained unmatched. CDR3 nucleotide sequence: TGCGCCAGCAGCCTTGAGGCAGCGGGGGGTCGTTACCAAGAGACCCAGTACTTC. This codes for CASSLEAAGGRYQETQYF.

The chain combines TRBV12-3 or TRBV12-4 with TRBJ2-5; D unclear. The ends were cut back, 7 bases at V and 7 bases at J, with 16 bases in the middle. The CDR3 extends over 13 amino acids. The CDR3 here is CASTPVIEGTQYF. CDR3 in DNA: TGTGCCAGCACACCTGTGATAGAAGGGACCCAGTACTTC.

The chain combines TRBV12-3 or TRBV12-4 with TRBJ2-5, with D tentatively TRBD1 (7 bases). V lost 3 bases and J 4 bases, leaving 15 bases between the germline ends. The CDR3 covers 15 residues. CDR3 in amino acids: CASSLKQGRRETQYF. The CDR3 DNA follows: TGTGCCAGCAGTTTGAAACAGGGGAGGAGAGAGACCCAGTACTTC.

The chain couples TRBV4-3 to TRBJ2-1, with 7 bases identical to TRBD1. This CDR3 has 15 amino acids. Germline lookup yields CDR1 LGHNA and CDR2 YSLEER. V was pared by 4 bases and J by 3 bases, with 6 bases of the junction left unmatched. For the CDR3, the DNA is TGCGCCAGCAGCCTCGGACAGGACGGCTACAATGAGCAGTTCTTC. It encodes CASSLGQDGYNEQFF.

This chain links TRBV11-1 with TRBJ2-7; D is perhaps TRBD1 or TRBD2 (6 bases each). V was cut by 2 bases and J by 6 bases, with 11 bases left in between. Germline V gene sequence: CDR1 SGHAT, CDR2 FQDESV (reference sequence). This CDR3 has 13 amino acids. For the CDR3, the DNA is TGTGCCAGCAGCTTACAGGAGGGGGGCGAGCAGTACGTC. Translation: CASSLQEGGEQYV.

CDR3 protein: CATSVGLDQPQHF. CDR3 bases: TGTGCCACCAGTGTGGGGTTGGATCAGCCCCAGCATTTT. V and J are TRBV24-1 and TRBJ1-5; D is uncertain. Germline CDR1 and CDR2: KGHDR and SFDVKD. Trimming stripped 5 bases from V and 5 bases from J, with 9 bases between. The CDR3 consists of 13 residues.

V gene TRBV30 combines with J gene TRBJ1-6, with D unresolved. Germline CDR1 reads GTSNPN; CDR2 reads SVGIG (reference sequence). Trimming stripped 8 bases from V and 7 bases from J, with 15 bases between. The length of the CDR3 is 13 residues. In nucleotides, the CDR3 is TGTGCCCAACTCCCGGGGTCCAATTCACCCCTCCACTTT. Translation gives CAQLPGSNSPLHF.

The chain employs TRBV7-7 and TRBJ2-1; 11 bases fit TRBD2. This CDR3 has 15 residues. Germline trimming cut 5 bases from V and 9 bases from J; bases unmatched to any gene: 9. Germline CDR1 is SSHAT and CDR2 is FNYEAQ (reference sequence). CDR3 bases: TGTGCCAGCAGCCTTAGCGGGGGGGCCGGTGGTGAGCAGTTCTTC. As protein: CASSLSGGAGGEQFF.

The rearrangement links TRBV15 to TRBJ1-5; D not certain. The germline V and J ends were trimmed by 0 bases and 5 bases, with 8 bases remaining between them. Germline assignment: CDR1 LNHNV and CDR2 YYDKDF (reference sequence). The CDR3 covers 14 residues. The CDR3 DNA follows: TGTGCCACCAGCAGAGATCGCACCTATCAGCCCCAGCATTTT. Translating it yields CATSRDRTYQPQHF.

This clonotype was counted a single time. CDR3 sequence: CASSTDRASGANVLTF. As DNA, the CDR3 is TGCGCCAGCAGCACAGACAGGGCCTCTGGGGCCAACGTCCTGACTTTC. This chain joins TRBV5-1 and TRBJ2-6, with TRBD1 matching over 7 bases. Germline CDR1 SGHRS, CDR2 YFSETQ. The CDR3 runs 16 residues. J lost 0 bases, V lost 4 bases, and 4 bases had no gene match.

The chain carries TRBV3-1 and TRBJ2-7, with D unclear. The CDR3 is made up of 13 amino acids. With 2 bases removed from V and 3 bases from J, the gap between germline ends came to 8 bases. Germline CDR1 and CDR2: LGHDT and YNNKEL (reference sequence). The CDR3 is CASSQRLDYEQYV. The CDR3 coding sequence is TGTGCCAGCAGCCAAAGACTTGACTACGAGCAGTACGTC.

This rearrangement joins TRBV3-1 to TRBJ2-4; D might be TRBD1 (5 bases). The germline V gene has CDR1 LGHDT and CDR2 YNNKEL (reference sequence). This CDR3 is 18 amino acids long. V lost 3 bases to trimming and J lost 0 bases, with 18 bases between them. The CDR3 loop is CASSHEIPRGAAKNIQYF. Written as DNA, the CDR3 is TGTGCCAGCAGCCATGAAATTCCAAGGGGCGCAGCCAAAAACATTCAGTACTTC.

The V gene is TRBV3-1, the J gene TRBJ2-7, with 7 bases fitting TRBD1. Germline CDR1 reads LGHDT; CDR2 reads YNNKEL (reference sequence). Trimming cost V 10 bases and J 7 bases; bases outside gene matches: 13. This CDR3 contains 13 residues. The CDR3 bases are TGTGCCACGGTTGGGACAGCCTTGGGGGAGCAGTACTTC. Translated, it gives CATVGTALGEQYF.

V gene TRBV2 combines with J gene TRBJ2-7; 7 positions agree with TRBD1. CDR1 and CDR2 (germline): SNHLY, FYNNEI. V was clipped by 7 bases and J by 0 bases; unmatched bases: 9. The CDR3 has 15 amino acids. The CDR3 region is CASTEVGQNSYEQYV. The CDR3, as DNA: TGTGCCAGCACCGAGGTGGGACAGAACTCCTACGAGCAGTACGTC.

The chain carries TRBV30 and TRBJ2-1; 9 nucleotides match TRBD2. The germline gives CDR1 GTSNPN, CDR2 SVGIG (reference sequence). CDR3 length equals 13 residues. V lost 4 bases to trimming and J lost 9 bases; unmatched junction nucleotides: 7. DNA of the CDR3: TGTGCCTGGACCGCTAGCGGGATTGGTGAGCAGTTCTTC. Its protein is CAWTASGIGEQFF.

The chain uses TRBV25-1 and TRBJ1-2; 8 positions match TRBD1. The CDR3 has 17 residues. Germline-derived CDR1 and CDR2 are MGHDK and SYGVNS. With V trimmed by 3 bases and J by 4 bases, 13 bases remained unmatched. CDR3 sequence (DNA): TGTGCCAGCAGTGATTGGGGCAGGGGGCGCCTAGGCTATGGCTACACCTTC. Its protein is CASSDWGRGRLGYGYTF.

This chain links TRBV6-5 with TRBJ2-3, with 10 nucleotides matching TRBD2. With 3 bases clipped from V and 2 bases from J, the junction kept 11 bases outside the gene matches. The CDR3 is made up of 18 amino acids. The germline gives CDR1 MNHEY, CDR2 SVGAGI. The CDR3 DNA reads TGTGCCAGCAGTTATGAGGCACTAGCGGGGACCTACACAGATACGCAGTATTTT. Translated: CASSYEALAGTYTDTQYF.

The V and J genes are TRBV7-2 and TRBJ1-3; D ambiguous. Germline-derived CDR1 and CDR2 are SGHTA and FQGNSA. The CDR3 is made up of 13 amino acids. The ends were cut back, 3 bases at V and 4 bases at J, with 7 bases in the middle. The CDR3 protein is CASSLGVGNTIYF. The CDR3, as DNA: TGTGCCAGCAGCTTGGGCGTGGGAAACACCATATATTTT.

The chain combines TRBV20-1 with TRBJ1-1; D not resolved. CDR1 is DFQATT, CDR2 SNEGSKA, per germline (reference sequence). The CDR3 is 13 amino acids. Deletions cut 6 bases from V and 0 bases from J, with 11 bases between. The CDR3, as DNA: TGCAGTGCCGTGCCGTACATGAACACTGAAGCTTTCTTT. It specifies CSAVPYMNTEAFF.

The rearrangement uses TRBV29-1 and TRBJ2-1; D is uncertain. V lost 4 bases and J 9 bases, leaving 7 bases between the germline ends. Germline CDR1 SQVTM, CDR2 ANQGSEA. The CDR3 spans 10 residues. The CDR3 spells CSVAQVEQFF. CDR3 DNA sequence: TGCAGCGTTGCTCAGGTTGAGCAGTTCTTC.

The genes are TRBV5-6 and TRBJ1-6, with D perhaps TRBD1 (6 bases). This CDR3 region has 14 residues. V lost 1 base and J lost 10, with 12 bases in between. CDR1 is SGHDT and CDR2 is YYEEEE in the germline V gene. CDR3 region: CASSLTGIESPLHF. The CDR3 DNA reads as TGTGCCAGCAGCTTGACAGGGATAGAATCACCCCTCCACTTT.

The chain joins TRBV3-1 to TRBJ2-3; D is unclear. Germline values: CDR1 LGHDT, CDR2 YNNKEL (reference sequence). The CDR3 consists of 13 residues. V gave up 5 bases and J gave up 1 base, with 7 bases separating them. The CDR3 DNA reads TGTGCCAGCAGCAAGGAAGGCACAGATACGCAGTATTTT. It codes for CASSKEGTDTQYF.

The CDR3 region is CASSQGERYEQYV. The DNA for the CDR3 is TGTGCCAGCAGCCAAGGGGAGCGGTACGAGCAGTACGTC. The genes are TRBV3-1 and TRBJ2-7; D might be TRBD2 (5 bases). In germline, CDR1 is LGHDT, CDR2 YNNKEL (reference sequence). The CDR3 consists of 13 residues. Deletions cut 1 base from V and 4 bases from J, with 8 bases between.

DNA for the CDR3: TGCGCCAGCAGCCAAAGCGTTTCAGGGAACACTGAAGCTTTCTTT. This gives the protein CASSQSVSGNTEAFF. The chain employs TRBV4-3 and TRBJ1-1; D is unresolved. This CDR3 has 15 amino acids. The germline V and J ends were trimmed by 2 bases and 1 base, with 11 bases remaining between them. Germline V gene lookup returns CDR1 LGHNA and CDR2 YSLEER.